This T cell receptor beta chain is drawn from a study of OX40 agonist ivuxolimab in advanced cancers. With respect to the entire study: Ivuxolimab was a fully human IgG2 agonistic monoclonal antibody targeting the costimulatory receptor OX40 (CD134). A male proportion of approximately 83% and a mean age of around 60 years, ranging from about 23 to 90, were recorded for the dose-escalation cohort. The purpose of peripheral TCRbeta sequencing was to test whether ivuxolimab changed TCR sequence diversity and led to clonal T-cell expansion. Patients were allowed to have had prior anti-PD-1, anti-PD-L1 or anti-CTLA-4 therapy, and 30% to 40% of the dose-escalation patients had been treated with checkpoint inhibitors. Among the roughly 52 dose-escalation patients, approximately 20 had hepatocellular carcinoma, roughly 15 melanoma, 9 renal cell carcinoma and 9 head and neck cancer. Partial responses occurred in three dose-escalation patients, of whom one had hepatocellular carcinoma and two had cutaneous melanoma. Intravenous ivuxolimab was administered to patients every 2 weeks at six dose levels: 0.01, 0.1, 0.3, 1.5, 3 and 10 mg/kg. The paper covers the monotherapy dose-escalation part of the phase I ivuxolimab trial, which included N ≈ 50 patients. What the research found in general, with its limitations: At doses of 0.1 to 3.0 mg/kg, clonal expansion of both CD4+ and CD8+ T cells in blood was seen between baseline and week 6. Partial responders in the 0.1-3.0 mg/kg groups had among the lowest normalized peripheral clonal expansion, especially among CD8+ T cells. After ivuxolimab, CD8+ T cells had more expanded clones than CD4+ T cells on average. Which antigens the clonally expanded peripheral T cells were specific for was not determined. Low levels of normalized T-cell clonal expansion were also seen in some nonresponding patients.

Patients with autoimmune disease history or receiving systemic immunosuppression were excluded from the trial. Peripheral blood for TCR sequencing was drawn from every dose cohort at baseline, at cycle 4 day 1 and at cycle 7 day 1. Samples came from an open-label, multicenter, first-in-human phase I dose-escalation trial of ivuxolimab. The trial enrolled adults with locally advanced or metastatic head and neck squamous cell, hepatocellular, melanoma or renal cell carcinoma. CD4+ and CD8+ T cells were sorted separately from peripheral blood before TCR sequencing. As for this clone: Its recognized antigen is unknown. No clone much larger than this one lies a single base away; base qualities are absent.

To sequence the TCRbeta CDR3 region, genomic DNA was isolated from the sorted cells. The immunoSEQ Assay was used to sequence the TCRbeta CDR3 regions. This immuneACCESS table, as held by TCRdb, lists in-frame sequences with V and J called but not all clones. Of the missing ones, under half trace to an unresolved V gene in checked studies; the others have no known cause. The table for this sample lists tens of thousands of clones; more than 90% of them were counted only once. The ten biggest clones cover 0.6% to 0.7% of the sample. Via the germline V gene, CDR1 is MNHNS and CDR2 SASEGT. Ends trimmed: V by 2 bases, J by 4 bases; bases unmatched to a gene: 7. Counted from cysteine to phenylalanine, this CDR3 has 16 amino acids. This entry keeps only the CDR3 DNA: 48 bases, framed from base 1.

This TCR was sampled from an adult with an advanced solid tumor such as melanoma, head and neck, liver or kidney cancer. The input for sequencing was CD4+ or CD8+ T cells sorted from blood, taken in a trial of the OX40 agonist ivuxolimab. The chain joins TRBV6-1 to TRBJ1-3; 8 of the junction bases match TRBD1. The nucleotide sequence reads TGTGCCAGCAGTGAAATTTGGACAGGGAGAGGAAACACCATATATTTT. It specifies CASSEIWTGRGNTIYF.